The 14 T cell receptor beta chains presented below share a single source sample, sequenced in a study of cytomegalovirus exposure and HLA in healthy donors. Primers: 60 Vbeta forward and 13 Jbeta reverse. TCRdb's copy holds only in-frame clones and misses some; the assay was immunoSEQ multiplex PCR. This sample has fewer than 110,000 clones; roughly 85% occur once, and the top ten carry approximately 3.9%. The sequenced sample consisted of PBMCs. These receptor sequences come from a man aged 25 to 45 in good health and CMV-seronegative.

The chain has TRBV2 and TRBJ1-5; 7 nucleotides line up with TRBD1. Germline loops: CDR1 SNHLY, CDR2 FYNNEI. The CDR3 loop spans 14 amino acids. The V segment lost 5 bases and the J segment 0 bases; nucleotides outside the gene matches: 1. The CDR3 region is CASSTGVSNQPQHF. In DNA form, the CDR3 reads TGTGCCAGCAGTACAGGGGTTAGCAATCAGCCCCAGCATTTT.

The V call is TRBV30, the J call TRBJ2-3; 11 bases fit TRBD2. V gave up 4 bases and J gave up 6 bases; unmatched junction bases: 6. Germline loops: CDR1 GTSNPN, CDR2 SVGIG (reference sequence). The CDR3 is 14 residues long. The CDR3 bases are TGTGCCTGGAATCTAGCGGGAGGTCGGGATACGCAGTATTTT. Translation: CAWNLAGGRDTQYF.

CDR3 sequence reads: CASSTLAGDHSEQYF. CDR3 sequence (DNA): TGTGCCAGTAGTACCCTAGCGGGAGACCACTCCGAGCAGTACTTC. J is TRBJ2-7 and V is TRBV19; 10 nucleotides align to TRBD2. The CDR3 covers 15 residues. CDR1 is LNHDA, CDR2 SQIVND, per germline (reference sequence). The ends lost 4 bases at V and 6 bases at J; junction bases unmatched: 9.

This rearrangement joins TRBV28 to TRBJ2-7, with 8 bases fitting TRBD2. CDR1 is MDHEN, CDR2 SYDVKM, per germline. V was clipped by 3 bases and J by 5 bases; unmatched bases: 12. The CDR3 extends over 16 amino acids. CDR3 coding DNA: TGTGCCAGCAGTTTCCGTGTTGGGCGGGGGGAGAACGAGCAGTACTTC. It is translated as CASSFRVGRGENEQYF.

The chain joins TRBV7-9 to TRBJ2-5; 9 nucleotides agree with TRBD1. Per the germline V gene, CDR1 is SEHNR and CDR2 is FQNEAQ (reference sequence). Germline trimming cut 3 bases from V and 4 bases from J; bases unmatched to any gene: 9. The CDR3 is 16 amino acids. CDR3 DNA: TGTGCCAGCAGCTTCACAGGGACAGGGAGTGGAGAGACCCAGTACTTC. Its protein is CASSFTGTGSGETQYF.

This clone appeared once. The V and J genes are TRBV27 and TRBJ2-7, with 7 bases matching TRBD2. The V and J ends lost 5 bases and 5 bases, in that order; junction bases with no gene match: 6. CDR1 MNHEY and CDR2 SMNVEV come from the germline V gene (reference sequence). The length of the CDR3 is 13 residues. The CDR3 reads CASSPWGGHEQYF. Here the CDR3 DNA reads TGTGCCAGCAGTCCCTGGGGGGGACACGAGCAGTACTTC.

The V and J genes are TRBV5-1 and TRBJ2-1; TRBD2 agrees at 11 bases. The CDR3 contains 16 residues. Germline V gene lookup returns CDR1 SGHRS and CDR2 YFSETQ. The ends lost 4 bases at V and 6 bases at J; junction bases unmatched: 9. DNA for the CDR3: TGCGCCAGCAGCCTTAATCTAGCGGGAGGAACCAATGAGCAGTTCTTC. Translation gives CASSLNLAGGTNEQFF.

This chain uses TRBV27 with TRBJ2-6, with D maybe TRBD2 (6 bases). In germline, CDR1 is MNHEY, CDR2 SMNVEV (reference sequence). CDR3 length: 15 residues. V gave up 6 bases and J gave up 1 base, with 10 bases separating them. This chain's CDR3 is CASSPRGSGANVLTF. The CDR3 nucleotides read TGTGCCAGCAGCCCTCGGGGGTCTGGGGCCAACGTCCTGACTTTC.

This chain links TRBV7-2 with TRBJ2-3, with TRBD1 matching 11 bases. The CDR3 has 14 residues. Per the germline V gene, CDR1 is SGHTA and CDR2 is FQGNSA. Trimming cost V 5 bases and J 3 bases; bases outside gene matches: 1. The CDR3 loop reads CASSRDRGTDTQYF. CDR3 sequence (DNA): TGTGCCAGCAGCAGGGACAGGGGGACAGATACGCAGTATTTT.

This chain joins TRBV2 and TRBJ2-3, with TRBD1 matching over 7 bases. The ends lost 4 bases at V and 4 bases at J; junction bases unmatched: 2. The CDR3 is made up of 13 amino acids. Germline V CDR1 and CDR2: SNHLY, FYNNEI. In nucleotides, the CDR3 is TGTGCCAGCAGTGGGACAGGCCCAGATACGCAGTATTTT. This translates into CASSGTGPDTQYF.

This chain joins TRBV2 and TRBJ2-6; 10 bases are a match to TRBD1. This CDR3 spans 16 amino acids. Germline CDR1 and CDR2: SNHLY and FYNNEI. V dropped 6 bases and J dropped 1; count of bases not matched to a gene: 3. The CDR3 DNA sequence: TGTGCCAGCAGGGGACAGGGGTCTTCTGGGGCCAACGTCCTGACTTTC. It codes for CASRGQGSSGANVLTF.

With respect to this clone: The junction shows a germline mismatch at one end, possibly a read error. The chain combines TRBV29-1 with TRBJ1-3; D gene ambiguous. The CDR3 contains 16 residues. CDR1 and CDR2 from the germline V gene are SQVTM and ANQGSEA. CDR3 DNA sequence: TGCAGCGTTGACGACCGCGGCCACCAGTCCGGAACCACCATATATTTT. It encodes CSVDDRGHQSGTTIYF.

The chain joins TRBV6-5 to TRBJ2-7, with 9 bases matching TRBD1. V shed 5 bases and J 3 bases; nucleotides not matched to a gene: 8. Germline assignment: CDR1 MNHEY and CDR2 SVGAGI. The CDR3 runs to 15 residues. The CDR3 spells CASSLQGQGIYEQYF. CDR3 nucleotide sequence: TGTGCCAGCAGTCTCCAGGGACAGGGAATCTACGAGCAGTACTTC.

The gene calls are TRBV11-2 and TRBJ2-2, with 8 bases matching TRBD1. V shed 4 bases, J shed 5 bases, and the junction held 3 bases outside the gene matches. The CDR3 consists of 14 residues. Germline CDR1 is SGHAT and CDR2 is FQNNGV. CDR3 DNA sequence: TGTGCCAGCAGCTATCGACAGGGGACCGGGGAGCTGTTTTTT. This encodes CASSYRQGTGELFF.